One sample yielded the 15 T cell receptor beta chains listed below, sequenced in a study of vaccination and CD4 T cells after COVID-19. An Oncomine TCR Beta short-read assay was used to sequence the DNA from cultured CD4+ T cells. TCRdb re-analysed the PCR reads in MiXCR, keeping a single row per CDR3 protein. Here the sample spans approximately 20,000 distinct CDR3 sequences, more than 45% being singletons. Sample treatment: approximately nine-day PBMC culture with coronavirus spike peptide pools or control peptides (ViraFEST assay). Which antigens these TCRs recognize remains unknown. This material consisted of CD4+ T cells from blood, cultured in vitro, taken after SARS-CoV-2 vaccination. The receptors originated from a human donor who had recovered from COVID-19.

The J gene is TRBJ1-5, the V gene TRBV12-3 or TRBV12-4; possible D gene TRBD1, 6 bases. The V and J ends lost 3 bases and 5 bases respectively, with 14 bases between them. The CDR3 runs to 15 residues. CDR3 coding DNA: TGTGCCAGCAGTTTCAATCTAGGGGGGGATCAGCCCCAGCATTTT. This translates into CASSFNLGGDQPQHF.

In this sample, this clonotype turned up once. V usage is TRBV7-3 and J usage is TRBJ2-1, with 11 bases lining up with TRBD2. V shed 2 bases and J 5 bases; nucleotides not matched to a gene: 2. From germline, CDR1 is SGHTA and CDR2 FQGTGA. The CDR3 is 15 residues long. This CDR3 reads CASSLVLAGDNEQFF. The CDR3 nucleotides are TGTGCCAGCAGCTTAGTACTAGCGGGGGACAATGAGCAGTTCTTC.

The rearrangement joins TRBV2 to TRBJ1-1, with D maybe TRBD1 (5 bases). Germline CDR1 is SNHLY and CDR2 is FYNNEI. This CDR3 has 13 residues. V dropped 2 bases and J dropped 8 bases, with 12 bases sitting between them. CDR3 loop: CASSEMGGREAFF. CDR3 in DNA: TGTGCCAGCAGTGAAATGGGGGGACGAGAAGCTTTCTTT.

The genes are TRBV5-6 and TRBJ2-5, with TRBD1 identical over 8 bases. Germline V lookup: CDR1 SGHDT, CDR2 YYEEEE. The CDR3 sequence is 14 residues long. Germline trimming cut 0 bases from V and 4 bases from J; bases unmatched to any gene: 2. The CDR3 DNA follows: TGTGCCAGCAGCTTGGCCAGGGGGCGAGAGACCCAGTACTTC. Its protein product is CASSLARGRETQYF.

The table lists this clonotype with a few counts. The V and J genes are TRBV12-3 or TRBV12-4 and TRBJ2-3; 7 bases line up with TRBD1. V lost 6 bases and J lost 8; bases outside the gene matches: 5. The CDR3 has 12 residues. The CDR3 is CASRESGGTQYF. The CDR3 DNA reads as TGTGCCAGCAGAGAGTCAGGGGGTACGCAGTATTTT.

This rearrangement joins TRBV7-9 to TRBJ2-5, with a tentative D call TRBD2 (6 bases). The V end was cut by 2 bases, the J end by 5 bases, with 12 bases between. Looked up from germline, CDR1 is SEHNR and CDR2 is FQNEAQ (reference sequence). The CDR3 is 14 residues long. The CDR3 sequence is CASSLQGGGETQYF. In DNA, the CDR3 is TGTGCCAGCAGCTTACAGGGAGGTGGGGAGACCCAGTACTTC.

This clonotype has only a few counts. The rearrangement uses TRBV20-1 and TRBJ1-5, with 7 bases aligning to TRBD1. CDR1 is DFQATT, CDR2 SNEGSKA, per germline (reference sequence). V was clipped by 5 bases and J by 0 bases; unmatched bases: 10. The CDR3 runs to 16 residues. Here the CDR3 reads CSALKQGQYSNQPQHF. CDR3 in DNA: TGCAGTGCTCTTAAACAGGGACAGTATAGCAATCAGCCCCAGCATTTT.

V is TRBV6-8 and J is TRBJ2-1; TRBD2 matches at 10 bases. The CDR3 loop spans 16 amino acids. Germline V gives CDR1 MNHGY, CDR2 SAAAGT. Trimming cost V 2 bases and J 2 bases; bases outside gene matches: 3. The CDR3, as DNA: TGTGCCAGCAGTTACGGGACTAGCGTCACCTACAATGAGCAGTTCTTC. This gives the protein CASSYGTSVTYNEQFF.

This clonotype was seen a few times. The rearrangement joins TRBV21-1 to TRBJ1-5; the table's D gene call, TRBD1, was not cross checked with the DNA. TRBV21-1 is designated a pseudogene. This CDR3 is 16 amino acids long. Written as DNA, the CDR3 is TGTGCCAGCAGCAAACTGGGGGGCGCGGGCAATCAGCCCCAGCATTTT. As protein: CASSKLGGAGNQPQHF.

V is TRBV5-1 and J is TRBJ1-2; D uncertain. The germline V and J ends were trimmed by 2 bases and 8 bases, with 13 bases remaining between them. Germline V lookup: CDR1 SGHRS, CDR2 YFSETQ. The length of the CDR3 is 13 residues. The CDR3, as DNA: TGCGCCAGCAGCTTAGAGGTCGTTACGGGCTACACCTTC. Translated, it gives CASSLEVVTGYTF.

This chain connects TRBV11-3 to TRBJ2-4, with D perhaps TRBD1 or TRBD2 (5 bases each). With 7 bases removed from V and 6 bases from J, the gap between germline ends came to 22 bases. CDR3 length: 16 amino acids. In germline, CDR1 is SGHNT, CDR2 YENEEA. The CDR3 DNA is TGTGCCAGCACCGCACCGGGACCCTCTGCAGGAAACATTCAGTACTTC. It encodes CASTAPGPSAGNIQYF.

A few counts support this clonotype. The chain couples TRBV6-2 or TRBV6-3 to TRBJ1-5, with 11 bases identical to TRBD1. The germline CDR1 and CDR2 sequences are MNHEY and SVGEGT. The CDR3 has 18 residues. J gave up 3 bases and V 5 bases, and 12 bases lay outside the gene matches. The CDR3 nucleotides are TGTGCCAGCAGTCACCCGGAAGGGACAGGGGGTATCAATCAGCCCCAGCATTTT. As protein: CASSHPEGTGGINQPQHF.

This clonotype turned up a few times. The V and J genes are TRBV27 and TRBJ1-1; 7 bases are a match to TRBD1. This CDR3 spans 14 amino acids. The ends lost 5 bases at V and 5 bases at J; junction bases unmatched: 8. Per germline, CDR1 MNHEY and CDR2 SMNVEV (reference sequence). CDR3 sequence: CASSPRQGWTEAFF. The CDR3 DNA reads as TGTGCCAGCAGTCCCCGACAGGGCTGGACTGAAGCTTTCTTT.

Worth noting for this clonotype: Sequence at one end of the junction differs from germline and may be a read error. The chain couples TRBV27 to TRBJ1-5, with a possible D match to TRBD1 (6 bases). Germline CDR1 MNHEY, CDR2 SMNVEV (reference sequence). CDR3 length: 15 amino acids. The CDR3: CAGSLRRGGGPPQHF. In nucleotides, the CDR3 is TGTGCCGGCAGTTTACGGCGAGGGGGTGGGCCGCCCCAGCATTTT.

This chain joins TRBV4-2 and TRBJ2-3; 7 nucleotides match TRBD1. Germline CDR1 and CDR2: LGHNA and YNFKEQ. Trimming took 3 bases from V and 3 from J; bases not matched to a gene: 12. The CDR3 consists of 17 residues. As DNA, the CDR3 is TGTGCCAGCAGCCAGGATTACCACAGGGGACAAACAGATACGCAGTATTTT. Translated, it gives CASSQDYHRGQTDTQYF.